This T cell receptor beta chain was documented in a study of cytomegalovirus exposure and HLA in healthy donors. Study results and caveats: Earlier analysis yielded a pattern in which most TCR beta V segments were productive about 90% or about 30% of the time.

Remarks on this clone: Its antigen is currently unknown.

60 Vbeta and 13 Jbeta primers were used in PCR. The data were produced by immunoSEQ multiplex PCR, yet TCRdb's version contains in-frame clones alone and is incomplete. The sample contains 100,000 or so clones, 80% to 85% of which appear only once. CDR1 and CDR2 from the germline V gene are LGHNA and YSLEER. V lost 0 bases and J lost 3; bases outside the gene matches: 9. CDR3 length: 17 residues. This TCR was sampled from a young man in good health and CMV-seropositive. The specimen was PBMCs. The rearrangement joins TRBV4-3 to TRBJ2-7, with 9 bases identical to TRBD1. The CDR3 DNA follows: TGCGCCAGCAGCCAAGAACCCGACGGGACAGGGCACTACGAGCAGTACTTC. Its protein product is CASSQEPDGTGHYEQYF.